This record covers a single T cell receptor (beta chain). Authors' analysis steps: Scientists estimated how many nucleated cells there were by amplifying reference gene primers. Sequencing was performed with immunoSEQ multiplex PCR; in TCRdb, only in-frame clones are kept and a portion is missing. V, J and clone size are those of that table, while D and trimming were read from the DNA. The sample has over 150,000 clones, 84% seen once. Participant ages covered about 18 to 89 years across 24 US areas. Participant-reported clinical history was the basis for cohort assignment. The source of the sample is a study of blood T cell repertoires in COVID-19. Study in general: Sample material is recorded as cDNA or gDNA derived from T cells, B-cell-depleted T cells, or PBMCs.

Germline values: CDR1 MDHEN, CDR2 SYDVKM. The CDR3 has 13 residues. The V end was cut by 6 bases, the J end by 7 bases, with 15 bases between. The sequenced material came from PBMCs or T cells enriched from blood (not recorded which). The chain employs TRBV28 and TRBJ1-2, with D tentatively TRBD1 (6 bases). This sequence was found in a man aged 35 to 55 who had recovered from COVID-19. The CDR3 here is CASSTDRTRGYTF. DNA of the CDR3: TGTGCCAGCAGCACTGACAGGACTCGTGGCTACACCTTC.